The 17 T cell receptor beta chains reported below all come from one sample, sequenced in a study of blood T cell repertoires in COVID-19. Profiling relied on immunoSEQ multiplex PCR, and the TCRdb table lists in-frame clones only, not all of them. The sample yields some 45,000 clones, around nine tenths seen once. Sequenced material: peripheral blood. The receptors originated from a man in his fifties with active COVID-19.

The chain carries TRBV27 and TRBJ1-1; no definite D call. Germline CDR1 MNHEY, CDR2 SMNVEV (reference sequence). This CDR3 region has 15 residues. Trimming cost V 0 bases and J 2 bases, with 10 bases left between them. CDR3 bases: TGTGCCAGCAGTTTATCCCCGGTCGCAAACACTGAAGCTTTCTTT. Encoded protein: CASSLSPVANTEAFF.

The J gene is TRBJ1-6, the V gene TRBV7-9; unclear D gene. Trimming stripped 5 bases from V and 10 bases from J, with 9 bases between. Germline lookup yields CDR1 SEHNR and CDR2 FQNEAQ (reference sequence). The CDR3 has 12 amino acids. The DNA of the CDR3 is TGTGCCAGCAGCCGCCCCCAGTCACCCCTCCACTTT. This encodes CASSRPQSPLHF.

The V and J genes are TRBV28 and TRBJ2-1; 7 bases match TRBD2. Trimming at V came to 6 bases and at J to 6 bases, leaving 14 bases not matched to a gene. CDR1 is MDHEN, CDR2 SYDVKM, per germline. CDR3 length: 16 amino acids. This chain's CDR3 is CASSWGGGVRSNEQFF. CDR3 coding DNA: TGTGCCAGCAGCTGGGGGGGAGGAGTCCGAAGCAATGAGCAGTTCTTC.

V is TRBV28 and J is TRBJ2-3; D perhaps matches TRBD2 (5 bases). Germline V CDR1 and CDR2: MDHEN, SYDVKM. V was trimmed by 2 bases and J by 3 bases, leaving 12 bases between them. The CDR3 is made up of 15 amino acids. The CDR3: CASSLGPEGTDTQYF. DNA for the CDR3: TGTGCCAGCAGTTTAGGGCCCGAGGGAACAGATACGCAGTATTTT. Full variable domain (outside the CDR3, taken from reference TRBV28 and TRBJ2-3): DVKVTQSSRYLVKRTGEKVFLECVQDMDHENMFWYRQDPGLGLRLIYFSYDVKMKEKGDIPEGYSVSREKKERFSLILESASTNQTSMYLCASSLGPEGTDTQYFGPGTRLTVL.

The rearrangement links TRBV7-3 to TRBJ2-1; 9 nucleotides line up with TRBD2. Germline V gives CDR1 SGHTA, CDR2 FQGTGA. The CDR3 runs 14 residues. Germline trimming cut 8 bases from V and 4 bases from J; bases unmatched to any gene: 6. Here the CDR3 DNA reads TGTGCCAGCGGAACTAGCGGGTTTTACAATGAGCAGTTCTTC. As protein: CASGTSGFYNEQFF.

The chain links TRBV5-6 to TRBJ2-7, with 9 bases fitting TRBD2. The germline V gene has CDR1 SGHDT and CDR2 YYEEEE. This CDR3 contains 14 residues. V shed 2 bases, J shed 3 bases, and the junction held 3 bases outside the gene matches. In DNA, the CDR3 is TGTGCCAGCAGCTTTTTGACTAGCGGCTACGAGCAGTACTTC. This translates into CASSFLTSGYEQYF.

This chain uses TRBV5-1 with TRBJ2-5, with 9 bases that match TRBD2. J was trimmed by 0 bases and V by 5 bases; bases with no gene match: 2. The germline gives CDR1 SGHRS, CDR2 YFSETQ. The CDR3 loop spans 14 amino acids. The CDR3 nucleotides are TGCGCCAGCAGGGCTAGCGGGGACCAAGAGACCCAGTACTTC. Amino acid sequence: CASRASGDQETQYF.

J is TRBJ1-1 and V is TRBV27, with 11 bases aligning to TRBD1. Germline V gene lookup returns CDR1 MNHEY and CDR2 SMNVEV (reference sequence). The CDR3 is 14 amino acids. The junction had 3 bases not matched to a gene; V was cut back by 5 bases and J by 4 bases. CDR3 residues: CASSKDRGPTEAFF. The CDR3 nucleotides read TGTGCCAGCAGTAAGGACAGGGGGCCCACTGAAGCTTTCTTT.

This clone has a single count. The rearrangement joins TRBV11-3 to TRBJ2-1, with 8 bases that match TRBD1. The CDR3 totals 15 residues. In germline, CDR1 is SGHNT, CDR2 YENEEA. The V and J ends lost 4 bases and 5 bases, in that order; junction bases with no gene match: 7. The CDR3 bases are TGTGCCAGCAGCTCCGGACAGGGACGGGACAATGAGCAGTTCTTC. It codes for CASSSGQGRDNEQFF. The full variable domain, with the rest looked up from reference TRBV11-3 and TRBJ2-1, is EAGVVQSPRYKIIEKKQPVAFWCNPISGHNTLYWYLQNLGQGPELLIRYENEEAVDDSQLPKDRFSAERLKGVDSTLKIQPAELGDSAVYLCASSSGQGRDNEQFFGPGTRLTVL.

The chain combines TRBV6-1 with TRBJ2-2, with a weak D call TRBD2 (7 bases). Trimming took 0 bases from V and 0 from J, leaving 14 bases between them. The CDR3 runs 18 residues. Germline CDR1 MNHNS, CDR2 SASEGT. Written as DNA, the CDR3 is TGTGCCAGCAGTGAAGCTGGAGGAGGGGGGGCGAACACCGGGGAGCTGTTTTTT. Amino acid sequence: CASSEAGGGGANTGELFF.

The J gene is TRBJ2-2, the V gene TRBV7-2; D uncertain. The CDR3 length is 15 residues. V was trimmed by 4 bases and J by 2 bases, leaving 11 bases between them. Germline CDR1 and CDR2: SGHTA and FQGNSA. DNA for the CDR3: TGTGCCAGCAGCTCCTCCTACCTTAACACCGGGGAGCTGTTTTTT. Translation: CASSSSYLNTGELFF. The full variable domain, rest sourced from reference TRBV7-2 and TRBJ2-2, is GAGVSQSPSNKVTEKGKDVELRCDPISGHTALYWYRQSLGQGLEFLIYFQGNSAPDKSGLPSDRFSAERTGGSVSTLTIQRTQQEDSAVYLCASSSSYLNTGELFFGEGSRLTVL.

V usage is TRBV2 and J usage is TRBJ2-4; D possibly corresponds to TRBD1 (5 bases). CDR1 is SNHLY and CDR2 is FYNNEI in the germline V gene. This CDR3 is built from 16 residues. The V end was cut by 4 bases, the J end by 0 bases, with 13 bases between. The CDR3 DNA reads TGTGCCAGCAGTGGACAGAGAAAACTAGCCAAAAACATTCAGTACTTC. Translation gives CASSGQRKLAKNIQYF.

This clone was seen just once. This chain links TRBV28 with TRBJ2-6; D may be TRBD1 (5 bases). Per the germline V gene, CDR1 is MDHEN and CDR2 is SYDVKM. V lost 3 bases and J 2 bases, leaving 8 bases between the germline ends. The CDR3 runs 15 residues. The CDR3 spells CASSFEGAGANVLTF. CDR3 nucleotide sequence: TGTGCCAGCAGTTTCGAAGGGGCTGGGGCCAACGTCCTGACTTTC.

As regards this clone: A junction boundary mismatches the germline segment, possibly from a read error. Other DNA sequences within the sample encode an identical CDR3. The rearrangement uses TRBV5-1 and TRBJ1-1; 7 bases agree with TRBD1. Germline V gene sequence: CDR1 SGHRS, CDR2 YFSETQ. This CDR3 has 14 residues. DNA of the CDR3: TGCGCCAGCAGTTTGGACAGGTCGAACACTGAAGCTTTCTTT. It yields the protein CASSLDRSNTEAFF.

The chain combines TRBV3-1 (or the pseudogene TRBV3-2) with TRBJ1-4; D perhaps matches TRBD1 (6 bases). V was pared by 4 bases and J by 7 bases, with 13 bases between. Looked up from germline, CDR1 is LGHDT and CDR2 is YNNKEL (reference sequence). The CDR3 runs 14 residues. In DNA form, the CDR3 reads TGTGCCAGCAGCCCCAGGGGTAACGGTGAAAAACTGTTTTTT. Residues: CASSPRGNGEKLFF.

The CDR3: CATSISGSDTQYF. CDR3 DNA: TGTGCCACCAGTATTAGCGGGAGTGATACGCAGTATTTT. The genes are TRBV24-1 and TRBJ2-3, with 9 bases aligning to TRBD2. Germline values: CDR1 KGHDR, CDR2 SFDVKD. J was trimmed by 6 bases and V by 6 bases; bases with no gene match: 3. The CDR3 extends over 13 amino acids.

V and J are TRBV2 and TRBJ1-5, with TRBD1 as a possible D gene (6 bases). Trimming shortened V by 10 bases and J by 7 bases, and 17 bases separated the two germline ends. The V gene's germline CDR1 is SNHLY and CDR2 FYNNEI. The CDR3 has 13 residues. CDR3 protein: CATAGGGRQPQHF. In DNA, the CDR3 is TGTGCCACCGCGGGAGGGGGTAGACAGCCCCAGCATTTT.